The 9 T cell receptor beta chains given below trace back to one sample, sequenced in a study of T cell responses to AZD1222 COVID-19 vaccine. The protocol was immunoSEQ multiplex PCR, while the TCRdb copy is restricted to in-frame clones and leaves out a portion. The sample includes about 260,000 clones, approximately 95% of them seen just once. The material was peripheral blood, obtained on day 0 of AZD1222 vaccination. The receptors originated from an adult in good health.

The J gene is TRBJ2-7, the V gene TRBV7-9, with 12 bases fitting TRBD1. CDR3 length: 11 residues. Germline assignment: CDR1 SEHNR and CDR2 FQNEAQ (reference sequence). The DNA for the CDR3 is TGTGCCAGCAGCTTAGGGGACAGGGGGCCTGTC. Protein sequence: CASSLGDRGPV.

This rearrangement joins TRBV5-1 to TRBJ1-2; tentative D call: TRBD1 (6 bases). V gave up 2 bases and J gave up 4 bases, with 12 bases separating them. Germline-derived CDR1 and CDR2 are SGHRS and YFSETQ. The CDR3 is made up of 14 amino acids. The CDR3 is CASSLTGAGYGYTF. Written as DNA, the CDR3 is TGCGCCAGCAGCTTAACGGGGGCAGGCTATGGCTACACCTTC.

This sequence joins TRBV29-1 and TRBJ2-3; possible D gene TRBD2, 7 bases. With 4 bases removed from V and 7 bases from J, the gap between germline ends came to 18 bases. Germline assignment: CDR1 SQVTM and CDR2 ANQGSEA. The CDR3 has 14 amino acids. The CDR3 loop is CSVGVGGASNTQYF. The CDR3 bases are TGCAGCGTTGGGGTTGGGGGGGCGTCAAATACGCAGTATTTT.

V and J are TRBV6-5 and TRBJ2-3; D is perhaps TRBD1 (5 bases). V dropped 0 bases and J dropped 9 bases, with 13 bases sitting between them. This CDR3 has 14 residues. Germline V gene lookup returns CDR1 MNHEY and CDR2 SVGAGI. The CDR3 spells CASSYSKGAGTQYF. The CDR3 nucleotides are TGTGCCAGCAGTTACTCGAAAGGGGCAGGCACGCAGTATTTT.

This chain joins TRBV29-1 and TRBJ2-1, with no clear D. Trimming took 4 bases from V and 9 from J, leaving 13 bases between them. The length of the CDR3 is 12 residues. Germline assignment: CDR1 SQVTM and CDR2 ANQGSEA. The CDR3, as DNA: TGCAGCGTTGGGGTCGGATCCAGTGAGCAGTTCTTC. It yields the protein CSVGVGSSEQFF.

This clone came up once. The chain links TRBV7-3 to TRBJ1-6, with 9 bases matching TRBD1. The CDR3 loop spans 14 amino acids. Losses at the gene ends were 5 bases for V and 9 bases for J; bases not matched to a gene: 5. Germline assignment: CDR1 SGHTA and CDR2 FQGTGA. The CDR3 nucleotides read TGTGCCAGCAGCCTACAGGGGGCGGGTTCACCCCTCCACTTT. It translates to CASSLQGAGSPLHF. Complete variable domain (other parts from reference TRBV7-3 and TRBJ1-6): GAGVSQTPSNKVTEKGKYVELRCDPISGHTALYWYRQSLGQGPEFLIYFQGTGAADDSGLPNDRFFAVRPEGSVSTLKIQRTERGDSAVYLCASSLQGAGSPLHFGNGTRLTVT.

V usage is TRBV5-1 and J usage is TRBJ2-3; 7 nucleotides match TRBD2. Germline V gene lookup returns CDR1 SGHRS and CDR2 YFSETQ. Trimming at V came to 4 bases and at J to 4 bases, leaving 6 bases not matched to a gene. The length of the CDR3 is 14 residues. CDR3 bases: TGCGCCAGCAGCGTCGGACTAGGGCCAGATACGCAGTATTTT. It yields the protein CASSVGLGPDTQYF.

V gene TRBV5-4 combines with J gene TRBJ1-1; perhaps TRBD1 as D (6 bases). Deletions cut 6 bases from V and 0 bases from J, with 12 bases between. The length of the CDR3 is 14 residues. The germline V gene encodes CDR1 SGHNT and CDR2 YYREEE (reference sequence). CDR3 sequence (DNA): TGTGCCAGCACTCGGGGGGGCATGAACACTGAAGCTTTCTTT. This translates into CASTRGGMNTEAFF.

The CDR3 here is CASSSQGEEQYF. The CDR3 DNA is TGCGCCAGCAGCTCTCAGGGCGAAGAGCAGTACTTC. The chain carries TRBV5-1 and TRBJ2-7; D may be TRBD1 (5 bases). In germline, CDR1 is SGHRS, CDR2 YFSETQ. The CDR3 runs 12 residues. V was pared by 3 bases and J by 7 bases, with 11 bases between.